This TCR beta chain was obtained from a study of T cell responses to AZD1222 COVID-19 vaccine. Sequencing used immunoSEQ multiplex PCR; TCRdb keeps in-frame clones, though not all of them. The sample shows around 110,000 clones, around 91% of them seen only once. The CDR3 is 12 amino acids. Germline CDR1 is SGHTA and CDR2 is FQGNSA. V lost 5 bases and J lost 4, with 8 bases in between. The sequence derives from an adult who received the AZD1222 COVID-19 vaccine. Sequenced material: peripheral blood, taken 28 days after the second AZD1222 dose. This chain links TRBV7-2 with TRBJ2-5; no clear D gene. Here the CDR3 reads CASSRVGETQYF. Written as DNA, the CDR3 is TGTGCCAGCAGCCGGGTGGGAGAGACCCAGTACTTC.